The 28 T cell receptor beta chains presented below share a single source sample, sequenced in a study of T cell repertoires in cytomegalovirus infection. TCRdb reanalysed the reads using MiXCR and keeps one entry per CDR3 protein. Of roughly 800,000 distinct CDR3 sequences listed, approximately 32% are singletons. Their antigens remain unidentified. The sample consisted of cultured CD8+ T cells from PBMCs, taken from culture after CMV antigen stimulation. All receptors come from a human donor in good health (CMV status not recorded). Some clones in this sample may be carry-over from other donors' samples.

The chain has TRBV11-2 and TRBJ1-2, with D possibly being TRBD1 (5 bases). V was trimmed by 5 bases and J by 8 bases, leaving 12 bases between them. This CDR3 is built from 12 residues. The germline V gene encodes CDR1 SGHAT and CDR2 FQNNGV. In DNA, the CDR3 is TGTGCCAGCAGCCGCCCCAGGGTGGGCTACACCTTC. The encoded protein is CASSRPRVGYTF. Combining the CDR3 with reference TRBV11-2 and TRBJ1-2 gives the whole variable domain EAGVAQSPRYKIIEKRQSVAFWCNPISGHATLYWYQQILGQGPKLLIQFQNNGVVDDSQLPKDRFSAERLKGVDSTLKIQPAKLEDSAVYLCASSRPRVGYTFGSGTRLTVV.

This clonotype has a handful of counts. The CDR3 sequence is CASTADGQPQHF. The DNA of the CDR3 is TGTGCCAGCACCGCGGATGGTCAGCCCCAGCATTTT. The gene calls are TRBV7-9 and TRBJ1-5, with D hard to call. The CDR3 runs to 12 residues. Germline CDR1 reads SEHNR; CDR2 reads FQNEAQ (reference sequence). Deletions cut 7 bases from V and 6 bases from J, with 10 bases between. The full variable domain, in which reference TRBV7-9 and TRBJ1-5 provide the parts outside the CDR3, is DTGVSQNPRHKITKRGQNVTFRCDPISEHNRLYWYRQTLGQGPEFLTYFQNEAQLEKSRLLSDRFSAERPKGSFSTLEIQRTEQGDSAMYLCASTADGQPQHFGDGTRLSIL.

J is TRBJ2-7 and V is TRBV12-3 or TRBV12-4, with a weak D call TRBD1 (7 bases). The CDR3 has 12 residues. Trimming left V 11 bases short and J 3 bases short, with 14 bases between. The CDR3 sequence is CASGGGDYEQYF. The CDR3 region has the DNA TGTGCCTCAGGGGGAGGAGACTACGAGCAGTACTTC.

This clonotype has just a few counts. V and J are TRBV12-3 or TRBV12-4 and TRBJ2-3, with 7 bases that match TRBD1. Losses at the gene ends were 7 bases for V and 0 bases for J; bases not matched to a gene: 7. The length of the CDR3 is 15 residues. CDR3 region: CASTGGGQSTDTQYF. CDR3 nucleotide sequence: TGTGCCAGCACCGGTGGGGGACAGAGCACAGATACGCAGTATTTT.

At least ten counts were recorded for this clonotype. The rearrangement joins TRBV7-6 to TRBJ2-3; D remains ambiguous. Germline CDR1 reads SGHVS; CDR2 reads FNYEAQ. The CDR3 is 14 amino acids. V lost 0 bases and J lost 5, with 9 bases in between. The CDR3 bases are TGTGCCAGCAGCTTAGCCGAAGGTAGAGATACGCAGTATTTT. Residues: CASSLAEGRDTQYF.

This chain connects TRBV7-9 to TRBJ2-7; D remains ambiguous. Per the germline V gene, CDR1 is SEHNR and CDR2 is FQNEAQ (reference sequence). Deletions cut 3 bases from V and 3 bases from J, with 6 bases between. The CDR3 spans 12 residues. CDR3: CASSFQDYEQYV. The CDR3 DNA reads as TGTGCCAGCAGCTTTCAAGACTACGAGCAGTACGTC.

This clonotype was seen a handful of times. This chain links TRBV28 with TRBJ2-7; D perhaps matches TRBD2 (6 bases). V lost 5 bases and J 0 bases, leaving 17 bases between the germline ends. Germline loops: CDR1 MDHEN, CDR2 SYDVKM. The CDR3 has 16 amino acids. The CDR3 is CASSPNGGFSSYEQYV. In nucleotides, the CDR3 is TGTGCCAGCAGTCCTAACGGGGGTTTTAGCTCCTACGAGCAGTACGTC.

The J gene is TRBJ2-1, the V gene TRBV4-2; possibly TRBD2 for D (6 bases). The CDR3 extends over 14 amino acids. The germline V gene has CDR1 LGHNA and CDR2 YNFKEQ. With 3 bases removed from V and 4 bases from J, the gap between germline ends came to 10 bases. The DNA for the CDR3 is TGTGCCAGCAGCCACCCGACTAGTTACAATGAGCAGTTCTTC. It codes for CASSHPTSYNEQFF.

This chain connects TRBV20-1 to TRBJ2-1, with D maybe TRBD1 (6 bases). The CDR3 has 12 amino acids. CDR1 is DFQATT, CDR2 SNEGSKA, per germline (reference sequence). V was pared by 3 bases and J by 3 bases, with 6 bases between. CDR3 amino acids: CSARDSYNEQFF. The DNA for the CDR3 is TGCAGTGCTAGGGACAGCTACAATGAGCAGTTCTTC.

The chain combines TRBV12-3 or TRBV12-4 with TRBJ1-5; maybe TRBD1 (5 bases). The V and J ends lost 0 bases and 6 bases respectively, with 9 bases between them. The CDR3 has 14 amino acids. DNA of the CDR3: TGTGCCAGCAGTTTAGCGCCCAGGGCTCAGCCCCAGCATTTT. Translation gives CASSLAPRAQPQHF.

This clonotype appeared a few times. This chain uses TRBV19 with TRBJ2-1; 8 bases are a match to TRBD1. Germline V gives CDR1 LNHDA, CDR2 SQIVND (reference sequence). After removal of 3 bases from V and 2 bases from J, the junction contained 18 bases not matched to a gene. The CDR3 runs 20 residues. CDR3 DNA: TGTGCCAGTAGTATTATAGATACCAGGGGGCGTTACTTAACCTACAATGAGCAGTTCTTC. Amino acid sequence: CASSIIDTRGRYLTYNEQFF.

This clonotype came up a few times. CDR3: CATSTRGGPLSGELFF. CDR3 in DNA: TGTGCCACCAGCACCCGCGGGGGACCTCTCTCCGGGGAGCTGTTTTTT. The rearrangement links TRBV15 to TRBJ2-2; the match to TRBD2 covers 7 bases. CDR1 LNHNV and CDR2 YYDKDF come from the germline V gene (reference sequence). The CDR3 spans 16 residues. V trimming: 4 bases; J trimming: 6 bases; junction bases outside the gene matches: 11.

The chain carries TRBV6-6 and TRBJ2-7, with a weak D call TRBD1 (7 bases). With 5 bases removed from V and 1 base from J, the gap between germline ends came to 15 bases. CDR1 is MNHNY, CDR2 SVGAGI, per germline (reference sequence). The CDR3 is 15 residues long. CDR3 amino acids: CASSDHQGGSYEQYF. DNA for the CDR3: TGTGCCAGCAGTGATCATCAGGGGGGTTCCTACGAGCAGTACTTC.

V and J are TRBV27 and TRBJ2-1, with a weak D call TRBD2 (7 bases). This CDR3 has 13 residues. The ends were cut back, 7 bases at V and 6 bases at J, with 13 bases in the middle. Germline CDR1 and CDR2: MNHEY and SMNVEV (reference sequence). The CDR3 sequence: CASTWGGGNEQFF. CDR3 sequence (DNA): TGTGCCAGCACCTGGGGAGGGGGCAATGAGCAGTTCTTC.

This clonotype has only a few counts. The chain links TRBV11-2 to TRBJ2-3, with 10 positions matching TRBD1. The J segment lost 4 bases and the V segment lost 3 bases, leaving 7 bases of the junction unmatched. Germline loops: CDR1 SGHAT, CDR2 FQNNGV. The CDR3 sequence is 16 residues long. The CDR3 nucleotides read TGTGCCAGCAGCTTCGGACAGGGGGATCTATCAGATACGCAGTATTTT. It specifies CASSFGQGDLSDTQYF. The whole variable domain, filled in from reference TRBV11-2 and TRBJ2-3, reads EAGVAQSPRYKIIEKRQSVAFWCNPISGHATLYWYQQILGQGPKLLIQFQNNGVVDDSQLPKDRFSAERLKGVDSTLKIQPAKLEDSAVYLCASSFGQGDLSDTQYFGPGTRLTVL.

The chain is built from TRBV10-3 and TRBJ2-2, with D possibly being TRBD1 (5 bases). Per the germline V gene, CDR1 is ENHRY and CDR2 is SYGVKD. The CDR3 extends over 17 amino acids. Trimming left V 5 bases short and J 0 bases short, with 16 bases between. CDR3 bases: TGTGCCATCAGTAGGGGCTCATTCCCCCCGAACACCGGGGAGCTGTTTTTT. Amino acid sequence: CAISRGSFPPNTGELFF.

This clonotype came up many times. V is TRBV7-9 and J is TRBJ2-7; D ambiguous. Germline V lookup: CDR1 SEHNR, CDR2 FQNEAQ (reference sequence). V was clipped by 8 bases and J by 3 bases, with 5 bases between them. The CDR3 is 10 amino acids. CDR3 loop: CASGDYEQYV. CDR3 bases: TGTGCCAGCGGTGACTACGAGCAGTACGTC.

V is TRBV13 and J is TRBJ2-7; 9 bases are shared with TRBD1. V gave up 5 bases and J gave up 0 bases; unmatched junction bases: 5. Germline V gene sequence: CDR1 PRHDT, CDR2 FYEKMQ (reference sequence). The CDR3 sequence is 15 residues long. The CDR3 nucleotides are TGTGCCAGCAGCGACCTGGGACAGGGCTCCTACGAGCAGTACTTC. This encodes CASSDLGQGSYEQYF.

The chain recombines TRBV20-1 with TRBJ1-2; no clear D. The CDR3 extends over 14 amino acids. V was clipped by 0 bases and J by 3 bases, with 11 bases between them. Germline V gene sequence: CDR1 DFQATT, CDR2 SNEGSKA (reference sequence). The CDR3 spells CSARELGIHYGYTF. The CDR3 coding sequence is TGCAGTGCTAGAGAACTAGGGATCCACTATGGCTACACCTTC.

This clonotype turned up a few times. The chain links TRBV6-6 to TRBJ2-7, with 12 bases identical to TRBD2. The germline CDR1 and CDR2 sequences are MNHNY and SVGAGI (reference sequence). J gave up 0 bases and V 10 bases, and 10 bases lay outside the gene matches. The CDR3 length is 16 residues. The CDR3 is CAIRLAGAGGSYEQYV. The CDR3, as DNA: TGTGCCATCCGACTAGCGGGGGCTGGCGGCTCCTACGAGCAGTACGTC.

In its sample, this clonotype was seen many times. CDR3 sequence: CASSSLELAYEQYF. CDR3 DNA: TGTGCCAGCAGCAGCTTAGAACTAGCTTACGAGCAGTACTTC. This chain uses TRBV7-2 with TRBJ2-7, with D maybe TRBD2 (6 bases). Germline-derived CDR1 and CDR2 are SGHTA and FQGNSA. With 5 bases removed from V and 4 bases from J, the gap between germline ends came to 15 bases. This CDR3 has 14 residues.

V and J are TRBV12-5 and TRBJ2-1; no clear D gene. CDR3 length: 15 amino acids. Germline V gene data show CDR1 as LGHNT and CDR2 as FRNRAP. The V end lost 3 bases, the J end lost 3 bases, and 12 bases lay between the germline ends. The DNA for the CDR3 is TGTGCTAGTGGTTTCGGACCCAAGTTCTACAATGAGCAGTTCTTC. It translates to CASGFGPKFYNEQFF.

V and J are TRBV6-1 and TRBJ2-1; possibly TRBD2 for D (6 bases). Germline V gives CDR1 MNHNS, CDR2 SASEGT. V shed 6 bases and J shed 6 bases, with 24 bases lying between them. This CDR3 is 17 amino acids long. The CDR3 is CASRSGLVAGRGNEQFF. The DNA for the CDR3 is TGTGCCAGCAGGTCGGGACTCGTGGCTGGAAGGGGCAATGAGCAGTTCTTC.

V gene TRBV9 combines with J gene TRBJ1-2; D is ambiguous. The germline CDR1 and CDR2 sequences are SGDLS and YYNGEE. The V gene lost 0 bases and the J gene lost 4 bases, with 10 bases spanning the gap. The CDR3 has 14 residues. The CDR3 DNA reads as TGTGCCAGCAGCGTAGCGGGATCCCGCTATGGCTACACCTTC. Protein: CASSVAGSRYGYTF.

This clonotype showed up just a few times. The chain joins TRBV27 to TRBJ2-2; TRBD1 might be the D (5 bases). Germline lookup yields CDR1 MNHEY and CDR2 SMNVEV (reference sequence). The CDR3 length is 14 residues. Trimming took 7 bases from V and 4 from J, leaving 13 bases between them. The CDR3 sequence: CASTRSGPTGELFF. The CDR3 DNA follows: TGTGCCAGCACCCGGTCAGGGCCCACCGGGGAGCTGTTTTTT.

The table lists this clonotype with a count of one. In DNA, the CDR3 is TGCGCCAGCAGCTTCCAGGCGTTTCCCTATTATAATTCACCCCTCCACTTT. This gives the protein CASSFQAFPYYNSPLHF. The chain has TRBV5-1 and TRBJ1-6; D is undetermined. Germline V gene sequence: CDR1 SGHRS, CDR2 YFSETQ. V was trimmed by 2 bases and J by 4 bases, leaving 16 bases between them. The CDR3 totals 17 residues.

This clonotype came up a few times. CDR3 sequence reads: CASSTRASGGPHYEQYF. CDR3 DNA: TGTGCCAGTAGTACCCGGGCTAGCGGGGGGCCCCACTACGAGCAGTACTTC. J is TRBJ2-7 and V is TRBV19; 11 bases map to TRBD2. This CDR3 comprises 17 residues. V dropped 4 bases and J dropped 3; count of bases not matched to a gene: 11. Germline lookup yields CDR1 LNHDA and CDR2 SQIVND (reference sequence).

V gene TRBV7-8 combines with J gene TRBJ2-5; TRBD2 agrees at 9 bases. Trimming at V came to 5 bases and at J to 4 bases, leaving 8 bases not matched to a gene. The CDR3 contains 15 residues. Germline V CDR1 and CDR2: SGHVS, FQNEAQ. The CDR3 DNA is TGTGCCAGCAGCCCTCTAGCGGGGAGGGGAGAGACCCAGTACTTC. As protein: CASSPLAGRGETQYF.